These T cell receptor beta chains were read from a single sample in a study of blood T cell repertoires in COVID-19. The repertoire was sequenced with immunoSEQ multiplex PCR; TCRdb's copy has only in-frame clones and lacks some. The table lists about 310,000 clones, 85% of them singletons. The sequenced sample consisted of PBMCs or T cells enriched from blood (not recorded which). Receptors were obtained from a woman under 40 who had been exposed to COVID-19. Each CDR3 is given with its conserved first and last residue. The D gene is left open where the match is weak. Not every row has a clone size; where given, it reads once, few, many or a size class.

>.|.|TRBV28|TRBJ1-2
TGTGCCAGCAGTCCCACGACAGGCGGCCGTGGGACGGGCTACACCTTC
CASSPTTGGRGTGYTF
>once|.|TRBV7-9|TRBJ1-2
TGTGCCAGCAGCTATTCAGGCGGGGGCTACACCTTC
CASSYSGGGYTF
>once|TRBD1|TRBV12-3/TRBV12-4|TRBJ1-5
TGTGCCACCGCGGGACAGACAAATCAGCCCCAGCATTTT
CATAGQTNQPQHF
>.|.|TRBV27|TRBJ1-5
TGTGCCAGCAGTTTGGGGCAGACCCAGCCCCAGCATTTT
CASSLGQTQPQHF
>.|TRBD2|TRBV19|TRBJ2-7
TGTGCCAGTCAACGACTAGCGGGGGACTACGAGCAGTACTTC
CASQRLAGDYEQYF
>few|.|TRBV10-3|TRBJ2-7
TGTGCCAAGACCGTCAGGGGCCCCTACGAGCAGTACTTC
CAKTVRGPYEQYF
>.|.|TRBV11-3|TRBJ2-3
TGTGCCAGCAGCTCGGGGACATTCCCTAGCACAGATACGCAGTATTTT
CASSSGTFPSTDTQYF
>.|.|TRBV27|TRBJ2-4
TGTGCCAGCAGTTTCTTAGTATTAGCGACCCTAGCCAAAAACATTCAGTACTTC
CASSFLVLATLAKNIQYF
>.|.|TRBV4-1|TRBJ2-1
TGCGCCAGCAGCCAAGAGGCACAGACCAATGAGCAGTTCTTC
CASSQEAQTNEQFF
>.|.|TRBV28|TRBJ1-3
TGTGCCAGCAGTGCTGGGGGGACGCGAAACACCATATATTTT
CASSAGGTRNTIYF
>.|.|TRBV19|TRBJ1-2
TGTGCCAGTAGCTCGACAGTCAACTATGGCTACACCTTC
CASSSTVNYGYTF
>.|.|TRBV18|TRBJ1-5
TGTGCCAGCTCACACTCTCAGGGGAAGGGCAATCAGCCCCAGCATTTT
CASSHSQGKGNQPQHF
>.|TRBD2|TRBV4-2|TRBJ2-5
TGTGCCAGCAGCCAAGATTGGCCTAGCGGGAGTCCGACACAAGAGACCCAGTACTTC
CASSQDWPSGSPTQETQYF
>.|.|TRBV9|TRBJ2-5
TGTGCCAGCAGCGTAGCCGGACAGTTCCAAGAGACCCAGTACTTC
CASSVAGQFQETQYF
>few|.|TRBV6-5|TRBJ1-6
TGTGCCAGCAGTATCTGGTGGGAGAATTCACCCCTCCACTTT
CASSIWWENSPLHF